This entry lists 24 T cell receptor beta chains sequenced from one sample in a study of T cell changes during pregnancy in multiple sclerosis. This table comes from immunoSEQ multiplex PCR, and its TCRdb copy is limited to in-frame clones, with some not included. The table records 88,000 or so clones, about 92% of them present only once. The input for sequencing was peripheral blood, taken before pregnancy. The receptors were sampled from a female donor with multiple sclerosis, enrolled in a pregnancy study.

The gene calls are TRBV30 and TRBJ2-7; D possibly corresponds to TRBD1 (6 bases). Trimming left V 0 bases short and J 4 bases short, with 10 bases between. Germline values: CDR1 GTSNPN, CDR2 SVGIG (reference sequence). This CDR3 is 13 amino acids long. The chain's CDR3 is CAWSVDRSYEQYF. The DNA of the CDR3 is TGTGCCTGGAGTGTTGACAGGTCATACGAGCAGTACTTC.

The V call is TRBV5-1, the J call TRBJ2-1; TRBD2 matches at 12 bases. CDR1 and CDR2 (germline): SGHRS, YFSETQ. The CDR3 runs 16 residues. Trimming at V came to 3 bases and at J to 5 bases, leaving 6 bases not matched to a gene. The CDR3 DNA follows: TGCGCCAGCAGCTCCGGACTAGCGGGGCGGGACAATGAGCAGTTCTTC. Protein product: CASSSGLAGRDNEQFF.

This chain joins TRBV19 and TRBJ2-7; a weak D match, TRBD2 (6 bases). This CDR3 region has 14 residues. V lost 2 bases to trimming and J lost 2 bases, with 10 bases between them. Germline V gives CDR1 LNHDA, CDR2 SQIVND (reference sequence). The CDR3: CASSITGTAYEQYF. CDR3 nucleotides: TGTGCCAGTAGTATAACCGGGACTGCCTACGAGCAGTACTTC.

The CDR3 protein is CASSLRSGNTAAEKLFF. The CDR3 DNA reads TGCGCCAGCAGCTTGAGATCCGGGAACACAGCGGCTGAAAAACTGTTTTTT. V and J are TRBV5-1 and TRBJ1-4; D unclear. The CDR3 runs to 17 residues. V was clipped by 1 base and J by 7 bases, with 20 bases between them. CDR1 SGHRS and CDR2 YFSETQ come from the germline V gene.

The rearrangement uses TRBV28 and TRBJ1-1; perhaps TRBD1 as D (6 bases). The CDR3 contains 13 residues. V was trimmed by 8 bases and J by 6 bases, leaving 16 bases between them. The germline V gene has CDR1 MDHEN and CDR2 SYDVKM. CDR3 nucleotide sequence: TGTGCCAGCGGAGGACAGCACTTGGCTGAAGCTTTCTTT. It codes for CASGGQHLAEAFF.

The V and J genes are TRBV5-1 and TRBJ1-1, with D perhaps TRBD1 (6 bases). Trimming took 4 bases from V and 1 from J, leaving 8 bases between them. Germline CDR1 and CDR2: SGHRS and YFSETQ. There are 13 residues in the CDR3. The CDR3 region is CASSRQANTEAFF. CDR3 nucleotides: TGCGCCAGCAGCCGACAGGCGAACACTGAAGCTTTCTTT.

The CDR3 loop is CASSLRGQDTEAFF. CDR3 coding DNA: TGCGCCAGCAGCTTGAGGGGGCAGGACACTGAAGCTTTCTTT. V gene TRBV5-1 combines with J gene TRBJ1-1; 7 nucleotides agree with TRBD1. With V trimmed by 1 base and J by 3 bases, 3 bases remained unmatched. The length of the CDR3 is 14 residues. Germline V gene sequence: CDR1 SGHRS, CDR2 YFSETQ. The variable domain in full, with the rest retrieved from reference TRBV5-1 and TRBJ1-1, is KAGVTQTPRYLIKTRGQQVTLSCSPISGHRSVSWYQQTPGQGLQFLFEYFSETQRNKGNFPGRFSGRQFSNSRSEMNVSTLELGDSALYLCASSLRGQDTEAFFGQGTRLTVV.

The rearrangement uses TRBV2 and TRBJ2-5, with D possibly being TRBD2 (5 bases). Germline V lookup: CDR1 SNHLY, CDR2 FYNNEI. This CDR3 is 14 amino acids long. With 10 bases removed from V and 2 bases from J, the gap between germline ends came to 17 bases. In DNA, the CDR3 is TGTGCCACCAACGTGGCTAGCCTACAAGAGACCCAGTACTTC. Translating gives CATNVASLQETQYF.

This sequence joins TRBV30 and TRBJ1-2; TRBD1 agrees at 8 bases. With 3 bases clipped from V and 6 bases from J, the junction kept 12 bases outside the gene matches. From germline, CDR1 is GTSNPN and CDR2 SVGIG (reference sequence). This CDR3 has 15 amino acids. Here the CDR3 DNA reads TGTGCCTGGAGCCCAGGACAGGGACCTGAGGATGGCTACACCTTC. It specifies CAWSPGQGPEDGYTF. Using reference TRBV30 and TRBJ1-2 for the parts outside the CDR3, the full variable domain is SQTIHQWPATLVQPVGSPLSLECTVEGTSNPNLYWYRQAAGRGLQLLFYSVGIGQISSEVPQNLSASRPQDRQFILSSKKLLLSDSGFYLCAWSPGQGPEDGYTFGSGTRLTVV.

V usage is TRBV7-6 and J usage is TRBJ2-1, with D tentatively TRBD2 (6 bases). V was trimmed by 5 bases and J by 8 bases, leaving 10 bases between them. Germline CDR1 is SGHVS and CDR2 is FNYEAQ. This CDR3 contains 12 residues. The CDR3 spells CASSPAGHEQFF. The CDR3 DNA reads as TGTGCCAGCAGCCCAGCGGGCCATGAGCAGTTCTTC.

As DNA, the CDR3 is TGTGCCAGCAGCGTAACACTTATAAGGGGCCCCGGGGAGCTGTTTTTT. This translates into CASSVTLIRGPGELFF. The gene calls are TRBV7-2 and TRBJ2-2, with D perhaps matching TRBD1 (5 bases). CDR3 length: 16 residues. Germline V gene sequence: CDR1 SGHTA, CDR2 FQGNSA. V was cut by 5 bases and J by 6 bases, with 19 bases left in between.

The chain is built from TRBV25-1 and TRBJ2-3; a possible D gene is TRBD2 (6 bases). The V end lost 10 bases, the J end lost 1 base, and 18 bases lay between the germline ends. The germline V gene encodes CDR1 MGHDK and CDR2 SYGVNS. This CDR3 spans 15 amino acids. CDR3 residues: CATTRAGWGTDTQYF. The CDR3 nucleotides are TGTGCCACCACTAGGGCGGGATGGGGCACAGATACGCAGTATTTT.

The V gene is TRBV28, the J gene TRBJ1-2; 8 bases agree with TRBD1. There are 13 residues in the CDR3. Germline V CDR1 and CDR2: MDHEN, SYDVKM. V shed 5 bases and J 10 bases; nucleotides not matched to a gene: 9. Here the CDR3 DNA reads TGTGCCAGCAGTGCTAGACAGGGGAGGGACTACACCTTC. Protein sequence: CASSARQGRDYTF.

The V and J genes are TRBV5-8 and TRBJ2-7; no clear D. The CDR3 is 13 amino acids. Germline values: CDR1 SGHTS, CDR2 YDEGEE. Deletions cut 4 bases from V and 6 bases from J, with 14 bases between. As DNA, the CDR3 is TGTGCCAGCAGCCCCTACTCTAGTGGCGAGCAGTACTTC. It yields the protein CASSPYSSGEQYF. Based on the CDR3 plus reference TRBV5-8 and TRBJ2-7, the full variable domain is EAGVTQSPTHLIKTRGQQATLRCSPISGHTSVYWYQQALGLGLQFLLWYDEGEERNRGNFPPRFSGRQFPNYSSELNVNALELEDSALYLCASSPYSSGEQYFGPGTRLTVT.

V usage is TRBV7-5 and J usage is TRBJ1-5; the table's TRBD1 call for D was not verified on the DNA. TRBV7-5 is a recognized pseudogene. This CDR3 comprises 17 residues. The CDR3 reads CARSLNPYRGQCQPQHF. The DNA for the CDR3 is TGTGCCAGAAGCTTAAATCCTTACAGGGGGCAGTGCCAGCCCCAGCATTTT.

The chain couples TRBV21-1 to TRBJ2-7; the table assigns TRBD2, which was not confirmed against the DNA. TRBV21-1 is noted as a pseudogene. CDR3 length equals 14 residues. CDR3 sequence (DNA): TGTGCCAGCAGCGATGAGATAAGCTCCTACGAGCAGTACTTC. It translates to CASSDEISSYEQYF.

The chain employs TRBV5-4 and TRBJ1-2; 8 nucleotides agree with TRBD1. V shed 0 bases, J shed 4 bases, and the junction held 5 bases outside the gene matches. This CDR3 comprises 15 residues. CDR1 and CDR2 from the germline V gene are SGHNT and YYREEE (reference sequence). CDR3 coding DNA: TGTGCCAGCAGCTTGGAGGGACAGGCGGGCTATGGCTACACCTTC. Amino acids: CASSLEGQAGYGYTF.

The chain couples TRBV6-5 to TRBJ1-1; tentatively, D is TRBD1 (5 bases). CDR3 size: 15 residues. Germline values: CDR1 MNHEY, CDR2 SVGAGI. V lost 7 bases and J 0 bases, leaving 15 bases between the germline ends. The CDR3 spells CASIYSGGLNTEAFF. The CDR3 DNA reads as TGTGCCAGCATCTACTCCGGGGGGTTGAACACTGAAGCTTTCTTT.

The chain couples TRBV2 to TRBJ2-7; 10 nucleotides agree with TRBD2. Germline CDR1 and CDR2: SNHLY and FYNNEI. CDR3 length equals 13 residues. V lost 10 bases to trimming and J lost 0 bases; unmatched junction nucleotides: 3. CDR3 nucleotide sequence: TGTGCCACCCTAGCGGGAGACTCCTACGAGCAGTACTTC. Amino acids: CATLAGDSYEQYF. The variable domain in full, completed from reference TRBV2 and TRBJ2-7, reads EPEVTQTPSHQVTQMGQEVILRCVPISNHLYFYWYRQILGQKVEFLVSFYNNEISEKSEIFDDQFSVERPDGSNFTLKIRSTKLEDSAMYFCATLAGDSYEQYFGPGTRLTVT.

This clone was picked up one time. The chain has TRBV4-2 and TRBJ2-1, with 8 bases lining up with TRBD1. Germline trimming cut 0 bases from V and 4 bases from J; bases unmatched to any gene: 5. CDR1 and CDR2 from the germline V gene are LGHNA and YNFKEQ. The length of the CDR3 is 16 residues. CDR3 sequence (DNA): TGTGCCAGCAGCCAAGATTTGGGGGACAGGTACAATGAGCAGTTCTTC. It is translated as CASSQDLGDRYNEQFF.

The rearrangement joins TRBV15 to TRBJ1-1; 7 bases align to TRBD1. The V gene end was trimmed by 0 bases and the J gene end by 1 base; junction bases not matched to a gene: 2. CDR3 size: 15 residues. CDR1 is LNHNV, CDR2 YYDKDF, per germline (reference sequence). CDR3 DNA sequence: TGTGCCACCAGCAGAGATGGACAGGCGAACACTGAAGCTTTCTTT. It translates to CATSRDGQANTEAFF.

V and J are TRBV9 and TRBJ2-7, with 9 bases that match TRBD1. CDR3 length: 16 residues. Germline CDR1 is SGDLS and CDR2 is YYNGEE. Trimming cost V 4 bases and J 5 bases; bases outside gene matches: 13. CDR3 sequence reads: CASSPRPGTGSHEQYF. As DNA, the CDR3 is TGTGCCAGCAGCCCCCGTCCCGGGACAGGGTCCCACGAGCAGTACTTC.

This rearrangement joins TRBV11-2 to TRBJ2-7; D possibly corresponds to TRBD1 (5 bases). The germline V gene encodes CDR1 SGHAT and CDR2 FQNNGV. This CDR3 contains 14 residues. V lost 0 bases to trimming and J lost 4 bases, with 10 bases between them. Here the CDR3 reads CASSLDPRAYEQYF. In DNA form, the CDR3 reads TGTGCCAGCAGCTTAGATCCCAGGGCGTACGAGCAGTACTTC.

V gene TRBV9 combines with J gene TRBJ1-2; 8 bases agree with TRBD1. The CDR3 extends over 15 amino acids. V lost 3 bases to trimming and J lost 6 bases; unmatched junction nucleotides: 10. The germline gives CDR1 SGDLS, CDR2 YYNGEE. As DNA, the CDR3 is TGTGCCAGCAGCGGTCACGACAGGGGAGGGAATGGCTACACCTTC. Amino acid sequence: CASSGHDRGGNGYTF.